This T cell receptor (beta chain) was sequenced for a study of T cell responses to AZD1222 COVID-19 vaccine. Notes on the study in general: Regions 160-218 and 743-854 held dominance among vaccine-associated CD4 TCRs, which spanned spike. Repertoires were collected only later (after the peak T cell response had occurred). Most donors were white British, females outnumbered males, and clonal diversity was possibly underestimated. Baseline seropositives among AZD1222 recipients totaled only 6 or 7.

With respect to this clone: The antigen remains undetermined.

V dropped 6 bases and J dropped 5 bases, with 17 bases sitting between them. CDR3 length equals 14 residues. Germline values: CDR1 MNHEY, CDR2 SVGAGI. Data came from immunoSEQ multiplex PCR; TCRdb stores just in-frame clones and leaves some out. The sample records approximately 190,000 clones, roughly 91% being singletons. The sample consisted of peripheral blood, taken on day 0 of AZD1222 vaccination. This clonotype was sampled from an adult in good health. This sequence joins TRBV6-5 and TRBJ2-7; D tentatively reads TRBD1 or TRBD2 (6 bases each). This chain's CDR3 is CASSARDMDDEQYF. In nucleotides, the CDR3 is TGTGCCAGCAGCGCGCGGGACATGGATGACGAGCAGTACTTC.